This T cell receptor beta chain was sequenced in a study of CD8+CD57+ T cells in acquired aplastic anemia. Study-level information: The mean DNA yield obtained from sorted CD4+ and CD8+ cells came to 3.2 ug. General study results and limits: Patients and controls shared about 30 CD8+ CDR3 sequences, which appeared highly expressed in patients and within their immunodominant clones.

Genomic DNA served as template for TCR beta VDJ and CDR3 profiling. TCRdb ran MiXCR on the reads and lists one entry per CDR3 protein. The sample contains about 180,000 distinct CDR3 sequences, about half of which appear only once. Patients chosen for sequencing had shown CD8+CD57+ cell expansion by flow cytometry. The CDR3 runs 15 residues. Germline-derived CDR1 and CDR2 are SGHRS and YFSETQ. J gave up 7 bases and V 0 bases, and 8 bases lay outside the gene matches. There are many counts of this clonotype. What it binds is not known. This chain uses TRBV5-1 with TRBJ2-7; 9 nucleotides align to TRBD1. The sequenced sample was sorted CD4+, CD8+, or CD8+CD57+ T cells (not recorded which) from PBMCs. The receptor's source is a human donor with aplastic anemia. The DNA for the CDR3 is TGCGCCAGCAGCTTGGGACCGGGACAGGGAAGGGAGCAGTACTTC. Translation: CASSLGPGQGREQYF.